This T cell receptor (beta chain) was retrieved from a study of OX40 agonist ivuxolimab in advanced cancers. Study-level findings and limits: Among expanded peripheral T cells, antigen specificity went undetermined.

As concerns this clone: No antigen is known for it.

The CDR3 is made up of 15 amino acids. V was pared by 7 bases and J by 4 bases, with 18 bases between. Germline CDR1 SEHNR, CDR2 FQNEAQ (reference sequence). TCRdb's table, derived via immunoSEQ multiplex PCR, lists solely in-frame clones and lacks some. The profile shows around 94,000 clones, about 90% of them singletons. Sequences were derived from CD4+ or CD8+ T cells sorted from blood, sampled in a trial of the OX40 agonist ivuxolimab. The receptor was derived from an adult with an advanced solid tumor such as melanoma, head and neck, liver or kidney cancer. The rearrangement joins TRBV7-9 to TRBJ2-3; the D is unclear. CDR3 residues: CASTPLPRNADTQYF. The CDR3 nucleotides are TGTGCCAGCACCCCTCTGCCCAGGAACGCAGATACGCAGTATTTT.